The 28 T cell receptor beta chains presented below share a single source sample, sequenced in a study of siplizumab effects on memory and regulatory T cells. The method was immunoSEQ multiplex PCR; TCRdb's version includes in-frame clones alone and lacks a portion of them. Of approximately 100,000 clones in the sample, 91% were seen once. Material for sequencing was CD4+ T cells sorted from blood. The receptors were gathered from a human donor in good health. Some clones in this sample may be carry-over from other donors' samples.

V is TRBV7-6 and J is TRBJ1-1; D ambiguous. Germline CDR1 and CDR2: SGHVS and FNYEAQ. Trimming stripped 0 bases from V and 3 bases from J, with 8 bases between. This CDR3 has 14 residues. The CDR3 bases are TGTGCCAGCAGCTTAGCAGGATATGACACTGAAGCTTTCTTT. It translates to CASSLAGYDTEAFF.

The chain carries TRBV2 and TRBJ2-3; weak D call: TRBD2 (7 bases). In germline, CDR1 is SNHLY, CDR2 FYNNEI. The germline V and J ends were trimmed by 6 bases and 3 bases, with 16 bases remaining between them. CDR3 size: 15 residues. The CDR3 protein is CASRAFGGATDTQYF. The CDR3, as DNA: TGTGCCAGCAGGGCCTTTGGGGGGGCAACAGATACGCAGTATTTT.

The chain employs TRBV27 and TRBJ1-1; 8 bases fit TRBD1. The CDR3 totals 12 residues. Unmatched junction bases numbered 6, after V lost 9 bases and J lost 6 bases. Germline lookup yields CDR1 MNHEY and CDR2 SMNVEV (reference sequence). CDR3 amino acids: CASNGQGPEAFF. CDR3 nucleotide sequence: TGTGCCAGTAACGGACAGGGTCCTGAAGCTTTCTTT.

This chain links TRBV9 with TRBJ2-7; tentative D call: TRBD2 (5 bases). Germline CDR1 SGDLS, CDR2 YYNGEE. Trimming removed 0 bases from V and 0 bases from J, with 7 bases in between. The CDR3 has 14 amino acids. The CDR3 reads CASSVGGSSYEQYF. The CDR3 DNA follows: TGTGCCAGCAGCGTAGGAGGGAGCTCCTACGAGCAGTACTTC.

The chain has TRBV5-1 and TRBJ1-2; weak D call: TRBD1 (5 bases). Trimming removed 0 bases from V and 11 bases from J, with 11 bases in between. CDR3 length: 12 residues. Germline CDR1 SGHRS, CDR2 YFSETQ. CDR3 coding DNA: TGCGCCAGCAGCTTGGTCGATGGGGGGTACACCTTC. It yields the protein CASSLVDGGYTF.

In its sample, this clone was seen once. This chain connects TRBV15 to TRBJ1-3; TRBD1 is a possible D gene (6 bases). CDR1 and CDR2 (germline): LNHNV, YYDKDF (reference sequence). The CDR3 is 15 residues long. The germline V and J ends were trimmed by 0 bases and 4 bases, with 10 bases remaining between them. CDR3 region: CATSRDSGDGNTIYF. CDR3 bases: TGTGCCACCAGCAGAGATTCAGGGGACGGAAACACCATATATTTT.

The chain has TRBV5-3 and TRBJ2-7; a weak D match, TRBD1 (6 bases). TRBV5-3 is given ORF status, its function remaining uncertain. Trimming stripped 3 bases from V and 2 bases from J, with 15 bases between. CDR3 length: 15 amino acids. Written as DNA, the CDR3 is TGTGCCAGAAGCTGGGACGGGACATTAACCTACGAGCAGTACTTC. Encoded protein: CARSWDGTLTYEQYF.

V is TRBV4-1 and J is TRBJ1-2, with 10 bases lining up with TRBD1. Germline V CDR1 and CDR2: MGHRA, YSYEKL. The CDR3 totals 17 residues. V shed 2 bases and J 6 bases; nucleotides not matched to a gene: 12. The chain's CDR3 is CASSQSLDRGRGDGYTF. The CDR3 DNA sequence: TGCGCCAGCAGCCAATCCCTTGACAGGGGGCGTGGGGATGGCTACACCTTC.

The gene calls are TRBV19 and TRBJ1-3; D is uncertain. This CDR3 region has 16 residues. V was trimmed by 4 bases and J by 2 bases, leaving 15 bases between them. Germline V gene lookup returns CDR1 LNHDA and CDR2 SQIVND (reference sequence). CDR3 DNA sequence: TGTGCCAGTAGTAAAGGACGGACTGGGGCTGGAAACACCATATATTTT. Translating gives CASSKGRTGAGNTIYF.

This clone was detected once. The chain links TRBV11-3 to TRBJ2-5; no definite D call. Deletions cut 6 bases from V and 2 bases from J, with 10 bases between. Germline CDR1 reads SGHNT; CDR2 reads YENEEA. CDR3 length: 13 residues. CDR3 sequence: CASSSDQQETQYF. The CDR3 DNA reads as TGTGCCAGCAGTTCGGACCAACAAGAGACCCAGTACTTC.

The CDR3 loop reads CASKAGGTTHNYGYTF. CDR3 DNA: TGTGCCAGCAAGGCAGGGGGAACAACCCATAACTATGGCTACACCTTC. The J gene is TRBJ1-2, the V gene TRBV2; 7 bases agree with TRBD1. Looked up from germline, CDR1 is SNHLY and CDR2 is FYNNEI. V was pared by 7 bases and J by 1 base, with 12 bases of the junction left unmatched. The CDR3 contains 16 residues. The whole variable domain, filled in from reference TRBV2 and TRBJ1-2, reads EPEVTQTPSHQVTQMGQEVILRCVPISNHLYFYWYRQILGQKVEFLVSFYNNEISEKSEIFDDQFSVERPDGSNFTLKIRSTKLEDSAMYFCASKAGGTTHNYGYTFGSGTRLTVV.

This rearrangement joins TRBV29-1 to TRBJ2-5; TRBD2 might be the D (6 bases). V lost 4 bases and J 2 bases, leaving 14 bases between the germline ends. This CDR3 region has 14 residues. Germline CDR1 SQVTM, CDR2 ANQGSEA. The CDR3 region is CSVGVAGWQETQYF. CDR3 nucleotide sequence: TGCAGCGTTGGGGTCGCGGGATGGCAAGAGACCCAGTACTTC.

The rearrangement links TRBV11-1 to TRBJ1-4; 8 nucleotides line up with TRBD1. Germline values: CDR1 SGHAT, CDR2 FQDESV (reference sequence). This CDR3 spans 14 amino acids. With V trimmed by 5 bases and J by 5 bases, 4 bases remained unmatched. For the CDR3, the DNA is TGTGCCAGCAGCGACAGGGGAAGGAATGAAAAACTGTTTTTT. It yields the protein CASSDRGRNEKLFF.

V is TRBV29-1 and J is TRBJ2-7, with 8 positions matching TRBD2. The germline CDR1 and CDR2 sequences are SQVTM and ANQGSEA. The V segment lost 4 bases and the J segment 1 base; nucleotides outside the gene matches: 6. This CDR3 has 14 residues. The CDR3 here is CSVVRTSKSYEQYF. The CDR3 DNA reads TGCAGCGTTGTAAGGACTAGCAAATCCTACGAGCAGTACTTC.

CDR3 region: CASSTLSGTGDEQFF. The CDR3 bases are TGTGCCAGCAGCACTCTTAGCGGAACTGGGGATGAGCAGTTCTTC. The chain links TRBV5-5 to TRBJ2-1, with D possibly being TRBD2 (6 bases). CDR1 is SGHKS, CDR2 YYEKEE, per germline (reference sequence). V was clipped by 4 bases and J by 8 bases, with 19 bases between them. There are 15 residues in the CDR3.

The table lists this clone with a count of one. This chain joins TRBV11-3 and TRBJ2-2; TRBD1 aligns across 7 bases. V gave up 2 bases and J gave up 5 bases; unmatched junction bases: 5. Germline V gives CDR1 SGHNT, CDR2 YENEEA. The length of the CDR3 is 15 residues. This CDR3 reads CASSLTGEQTGELFF. Here the CDR3 DNA reads TGTGCCAGCAGCTTAACAGGGGAACAAACCGGGGAGCTGTTTTTT.

The chain has TRBV2 and TRBJ2-7; tentative D call: TRBD2 (6 bases). The CDR3 sequence is 14 residues long. Trimming left V 6 bases short and J 8 bases short, with 20 bases between. Germline loops: CDR1 SNHLY, CDR2 FYNNEI. Here the CDR3 reads CASRNRDSVIKQYF. The CDR3 DNA reads TGTGCCAGCAGGAACCGGGACTCCGTTATAAAGCAGTACTTC.

The chain carries TRBV11-3 and TRBJ1-3, with D perhaps matching TRBD1 (5 bases). This CDR3 has 16 amino acids. V lost 4 bases and J 0 bases, leaving 13 bases between the germline ends. Germline V CDR1 and CDR2: SGHNT, YENEEA. CDR3 in amino acids: CASSSTGRSSGNTIYF. Here the CDR3 DNA reads TGTGCCAGCAGCTCGACGGGACGGTCCTCTGGAAACACCATATATTTT.

The chain is built from TRBV28 and TRBJ1-2, with TRBD1 matching 7 bases. There are 16 residues in the CDR3. V was pared by 5 bases and J by 6 bases, with 15 bases of the junction left unmatched. Germline V gene data show CDR1 as MDHEN and CDR2 as SYDVKM. The CDR3 here is CASSPGDRFYNDGYTF. CDR3 in DNA: TGTGCCAGCAGTCCCGGGGACAGATTCTACAACGATGGCTACACCTTC.

This clone has more than one count but fewer than ten. This chain uses TRBV30 with TRBJ1-2; weak D call: TRBD1 (5 bases). Trimming pared 2 bases from V and 8 bases from J, leaving 12 bases between. The CDR3 has 12 residues. CDR1 and CDR2 from the germline V gene are GTSNPN and SVGIG (reference sequence). DNA of the CDR3: TGTGCCTGGAGTCCTGAGGGGCGCGGCTACACCTTC. Translating gives CAWSPEGRGYTF.

The chain has TRBV28 and TRBJ2-7; 10 bases are a match to TRBD1. The CDR3 loop spans 13 amino acids. The germline gives CDR1 MDHEN, CDR2 SYDVKM. With V trimmed by 11 bases and J by 7 bases, 11 bases remained unmatched. CDR3 region: CASRGQGRGEQYF. The CDR3 DNA reads TGTGCCTCGAGGGGACAGGGGCGCGGGGAGCAGTACTTC.

The chain combines TRBV13 with TRBJ1-2; 10 nucleotides match TRBD1. From germline, CDR1 is PRHDT and CDR2 FYEKMQ (reference sequence). V was pared by 8 bases and J by 7 bases, with 7 bases of the junction left unmatched. The length of the CDR3 is 13 residues. In nucleotides, the CDR3 is TGTGCCAGCGCCGTGACAGGGGGCATTGGCTACACCTTC. This encodes CASAVTGGIGYTF.

This chain connects TRBV19 to TRBJ2-7; 7 positions match TRBD2. CDR1 is LNHDA and CDR2 is SQIVND in the germline V gene (reference sequence). V was pared by 3 bases and J by 3 bases, with 5 bases of the junction left unmatched. The CDR3 has 14 amino acids. CDR3 loop: CASSIQSGNYEQYF. For the CDR3, the DNA is TGTGCCAGTAGTATTCAAAGCGGGAACTACGAGCAGTACTTC.

The V call is TRBV2, the J call TRBJ2-4; D is uncertain. V lost 3 bases and J 0 bases, leaving 6 bases between the germline ends. CDR1 and CDR2 from the germline V gene are SNHLY and FYNNEI. CDR3 length equals 14 residues. CDR3 in DNA: TGTGCCAGCAGTGATAAGGTAGCCAAAAACATTCAGTACTTC. Amino acid sequence: CASSDKVAKNIQYF. The whole variable domain, remainder taken from reference TRBV2 and TRBJ2-4, is EPEVTQTPSHQVTQMGQEVILRCVPISNHLYFYWYRQILGQKVEFLVSFYNNEISEKSEIFDDQFSVERPDGSNFTLKIRSTKLEDSAMYFCASSDKVAKNIQYFGAGTRLSVL.

The genes are TRBV19 and TRBJ1-1, with 7 bases lining up with TRBD1. The CDR3 is 17 amino acids. The V and J ends lost 3 bases and 4 bases, in that order; junction bases with no gene match: 14. Germline V gene lookup returns CDR1 LNHDA and CDR2 SQIVND (reference sequence). CDR3 DNA sequence: TGTGCCAGTAGTATCAATAAGTTCGCCAGGGGGGTCACTGAAGCTTTCTTT. This sequence encodes CASSINKFARGVTEAFF.

V gene TRBV19 combines with J gene TRBJ2-2, with 14 bases fitting TRBD2. Losses at the gene ends were 6 bases for V and 7 bases for J; bases not matched to a gene: 7. Germline V CDR1 and CDR2: LNHDA, SQIVND (reference sequence). The CDR3 loop spans 16 amino acids. The DNA for the CDR3 is TGTGCCAGTAGGGGACTAGCGGGAGTAAGCGGCGGGGAGCTGTTTTTT. Amino acids: CASRGLAGVSGGELFF.

This clone was seen once. This chain uses TRBV29-1 with TRBJ2-3; 8 nucleotides match TRBD1. The CDR3 totals 11 residues. CDR1 and CDR2 (germline): SQVTM, ANQGSEA. J was trimmed by 14 bases and V by 7 bases; bases with no gene match: 11. CDR3 loop: CSAEDRDTGYF. The CDR3, as DNA: TGCAGCGCCGAGGACAGGGATACTGGGTATTTT.

The chain uses TRBV6-5 and TRBJ2-3; D remains ambiguous. CDR3 length equals 11 residues. The germline V gene has CDR1 MNHEY and CDR2 SVGAGI. Trimming removed 5 bases from V and 3 bases from J, with 3 bases in between. The CDR3 DNA follows: TGTGCCAGCAGTCAGACAGATACGCAGTATTTT. As protein: CASSQTDTQYF.